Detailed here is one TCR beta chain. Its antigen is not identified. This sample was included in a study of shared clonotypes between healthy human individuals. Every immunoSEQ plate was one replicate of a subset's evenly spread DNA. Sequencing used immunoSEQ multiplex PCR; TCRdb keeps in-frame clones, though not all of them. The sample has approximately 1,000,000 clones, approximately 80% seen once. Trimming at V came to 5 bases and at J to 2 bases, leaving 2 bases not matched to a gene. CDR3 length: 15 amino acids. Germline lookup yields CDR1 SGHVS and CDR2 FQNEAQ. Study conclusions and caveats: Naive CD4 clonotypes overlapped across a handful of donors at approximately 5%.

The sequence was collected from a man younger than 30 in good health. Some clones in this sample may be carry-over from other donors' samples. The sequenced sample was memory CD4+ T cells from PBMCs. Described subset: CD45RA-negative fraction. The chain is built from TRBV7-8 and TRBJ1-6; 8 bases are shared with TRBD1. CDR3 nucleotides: TGTGCCAGCAGCCGGACAGGGACCTATAATTCACCCCTCCACTTT. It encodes CASSRTGTYNSPLHF.